This TCR beta chain stems from a study of cytomegalovirus exposure and HLA in healthy donors. This clone was detected only a few times. Antigen: not known. Primers: 60 Vbeta forward and 13 Jbeta reverse. Assay used: immunoSEQ multiplex PCR; TCRdb lists only in-frame clones, some missing. The sample holds about 110,000 clones, about three quarters seen once. V was trimmed by 6 bases and J by 0 bases, leaving 8 bases between them. The CDR3 consists of 13 residues. Per germline, CDR1 MNHNY and CDR2 SVGAGI (reference sequence). General observations from the study: Among CMV-associated TCR beta chains, most appeared HLA-restricted in a later analysis.

The sequence came from a woman between 45 and 60 years old in good health and CMV-seropositive. The chain uses TRBV6-6 and TRBJ1-1, with D uncertain. The sample consisted of PBMCs. The CDR3 DNA is TGTGCCAGCAGGCGAAAAATGAACACTGAAGCTTTCTTT. Protein product: CASRRKMNTEAFF.